This T cell receptor (beta chain) was obtained from a study of shared clonotypes between healthy human individuals. The CDR3 runs to 13 residues. Germline V gene lookup returns CDR1 SGHTS and CDR2 YDEGEE. V was clipped by 4 bases and J by 3 bases, with 8 bases between them. Produced via immunoSEQ multiplex PCR; TCRdb's table is partial and in-frame only. The sample holds 2 million to 2.5 million clones, about 90% seen once. The specimen sequenced was naive CD4+ T cells from PBMCs. Subset in this sample: CD45RA+ positively selected. The rearrangement links TRBV5-8 to TRBJ1-3; D uncertain. The clonotype was recovered from a man younger than 35 in good health. Some clones in this sample may be carry-over from other donors' samples. The CDR3 DNA reads TGTGCCAGCAGCACGTGGGATGGAAACACCATATATTTT. Encoded protein: CASSTWDGNTIYF.